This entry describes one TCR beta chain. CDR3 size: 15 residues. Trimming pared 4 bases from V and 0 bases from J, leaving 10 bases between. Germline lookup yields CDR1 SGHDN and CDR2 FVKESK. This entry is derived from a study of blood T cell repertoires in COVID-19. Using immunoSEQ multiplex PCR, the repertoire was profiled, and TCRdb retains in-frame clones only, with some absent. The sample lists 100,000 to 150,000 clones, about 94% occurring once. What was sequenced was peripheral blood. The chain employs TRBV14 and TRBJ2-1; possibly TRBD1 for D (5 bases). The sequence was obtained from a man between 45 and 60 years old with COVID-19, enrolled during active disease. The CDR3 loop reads CASSLGHYSYNEQFF. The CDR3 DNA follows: TGTGCCAGCAGCCTTGGACACTACTCCTACAATGAGCAGTTCTTC.